These 30 T cell receptor beta chains were all obtained from the same sample, sequenced in a study of T cells in Graves' hyperthyroidism and ophthalmopathy. The source material, RNA transcripts, was used to amplify TCR beta CDR3 regions. HTBI primers were the set used in a first-round RT-PCR of the TCR CDR3. TCRdb re-derived calls from the multiplex PCR reads in MiXCR, one entry per CDR3 protein. The table shows 480,000 or so distinct CDR3 sequences, with approximately 15% occurring only once. The sample was blood. Receptors were obtained from a woman aged 18 to 35 with Graves' hyperthyroidism.

This clonotype was counted ten times or more. The rearrangement uses TRBV20-1 and TRBJ1-2; D not resolved. The V gene's germline CDR1 is DFQATT and CDR2 SNEGSKA (reference sequence). Trimming stripped 1 base from V and 2 bases from J, with 14 bases between. This CDR3 region has 15 residues. The CDR3 loop is CSARGRAAGNYGYTF. The CDR3 coding sequence is TGCAGTGCTAGAGGCCGCGCGGCGGGGAACTATGGCTACACCTTC.

DNA for the CDR3: TGTGCCAGCAGTTCCCAGGGAAGGGCGAGCTCTGGAAACACCATATATTTT. This encodes CASSSQGRASSGNTIYF. This sequence joins TRBV6-9 and TRBJ1-3; D possibly corresponds to TRBD1 (5 bases). Trimming cost V 4 bases and J 0 bases, with 16 bases left between them. The length of the CDR3 is 17 residues. In germline, CDR1 is MNHGY, CDR2 SVAAGI.

This clonotype was found many times. CDR3 residues: CASRQASSYNEQFF. Written as DNA, the CDR3 is TGTGCCAGCAGACAGGCCAGCTCCTACAATGAGCAGTTCTTC. The gene calls are TRBV12-3 or TRBV12-4 and TRBJ2-1, with a possible D match to TRBD1 (5 bases). The CDR3 consists of 14 residues. Trimming cost V 6 bases and J 0 bases, with 9 bases left between them.

This clonotype was recorded at least ten times. The chain is built from TRBV6-1 and TRBJ2-7; 8 bases are shared with TRBD2. Trimming at V came to 0 bases and at J to 6 bases, leaving 1 base not matched to a gene. The CDR3 has 13 residues. The germline gives CDR1 MNHNS, CDR2 SASEGT. Here the CDR3 DNA reads TGTGCCAGCAGTGAAGCGCGGGGGGTCGAGCAGTACGTC. This gives the protein CASSEARGVEQYV.

Concerning this clonotype: A clone one base away is much larger, so this may be a read error. The V call is TRBV27, the J call TRBJ1-2; D not resolved. The CDR3 sequence is 14 residues long. V was cut by 8 bases and J by 4 bases, with 17 bases left in between. CDR1 is MNHEY and CDR2 is SMNVEV in the germline V gene (reference sequence). In nucleotides, the CDR3 is TGTGCCAGCGCCCGACGCCGAGCTAGCTATGGCTACACCTTC. Protein product: CASARRRASYGYTF.

The V call is TRBV11-2, the J call TRBJ1-4; D is possibly TRBD1 (6 bases). Trimming took 1 base from V and 0 from J, leaving 9 bases between them. Per germline, CDR1 SGHAT and CDR2 FQNNGV. The CDR3 totals 16 residues. The CDR3 sequence is CASSLVRTATNEKLFF. CDR3 nucleotide sequence: TGTGCCAGCAGCTTAGTACGGACAGCAACTAATGAAAAACTGTTTTTT.

This clonotype came up many times. This chain links TRBV7-3 with TRBJ2-2; the match to TRBD2 covers 12 bases. Germline V gives CDR1 SGHTA, CDR2 FQGTGA. This CDR3 has 16 residues. V lost 4 bases to trimming and J lost 1 base; unmatched junction nucleotides: 1. CDR3 protein: CASSSTSGGNTGELFF. CDR3 nucleotide sequence: TGTGCCAGCAGCTCGACTAGCGGGGGGAACACCGGGGAGCTGTTTTTT.

This clonotype was seen more than once but under ten times. This rearrangement joins TRBV10-3 to TRBJ1-3; D unresolved. V lost 3 bases to trimming and J lost 0 bases, with 9 bases between them. Germline CDR1 reads ENHRY; CDR2 reads SYGVKD. This CDR3 contains 15 residues. In DNA, the CDR3 is TGTGCCATCAGTGATCCCAGCTACTCTGGAAACACCATATATTTT. This sequence encodes CAISDPSYSGNTIYF.

The V gene is TRBV20-1, the J gene TRBJ2-1; D remains unclear. Trimming removed 0 bases from V and 6 bases from J, with 9 bases in between. The CDR3 has 13 residues. In germline, CDR1 is DFQATT, CDR2 SNEGSKA (reference sequence). Here the CDR3 DNA reads TGCAGTGCTAGAGATGGGCTAGTCAATGAGCAGTTCTTC. Protein: CSARDGLVNEQFF.

This clonotype occurred a few times. The chain has TRBV24-1 and TRBJ2-3; TRBD2 matches 7 bases. V gave up 1 base and J gave up 2 bases; unmatched junction bases: 2. The CDR3 has 15 residues. Per the germline V gene, CDR1 is KGHDR and CDR2 is SFDVKD. The chain's CDR3 is CATSDLSGDTDTQYF. CDR3 DNA sequence: TGTGCCACCAGTGATTTAAGCGGGGACACAGATACGCAGTATTTT.

The chain combines TRBV19 with TRBJ2-5, with 7 bases fitting TRBD2. V lost 6 bases to trimming and J lost 4 bases; unmatched junction nucleotides: 11. The germline gives CDR1 LNHDA, CDR2 SQIVND (reference sequence). The CDR3 is 15 residues long. The CDR3 spells CASSITSDGGETQYF. CDR3 DNA sequence: TGTGCCAGTAGCATCACTAGCGACGGGGGAGAGACCCAGTACTTC.

This clonotype was counted at least ten times. The chain joins TRBV24-1 to TRBJ1-2, with a weak D call TRBD1 (5 bases). The CDR3 sequence is 15 residues long. The ends were cut back, 9 bases at V and 4 bases at J, with 20 bases in the middle. Germline V CDR1 and CDR2: KGHDR, SFDVKD. Written as DNA, the CDR3 is TGTGCCACCTTTGGGGGATTGGGCCTTGGCTATGGCTACACCTTC. It yields the protein CATFGGLGLGYGYTF.

This clonotype was recorded many times. This chain joins TRBV10-3 and TRBJ1-2; D unresolved. The V end lost 1 base, the J end lost 4 bases, and 13 bases lay between the germline ends. This CDR3 is built from 15 residues. CDR1 is ENHRY and CDR2 is SYGVKD in the germline V gene. Written as DNA, the CDR3 is TGTGCCATCAGTGAGTTAGGGTTCCTTCTCTATGGCTACACCTTC. Protein sequence: CAISELGFLLYGYTF.

This clonotype showed up just a few times. The V gene is TRBV20-1, the J gene TRBJ2-4, with a tentative D call TRBD1 (6 bases). The CDR3 is 14 amino acids. From germline, CDR1 is DFQATT and CDR2 SNEGSKA (reference sequence). V was pared by 7 bases and J by 4 bases, with 17 bases between. The CDR3 region is CSGAEGQLKNIQYF. As DNA, the CDR3 is TGCAGTGGAGCAGAGGGACAACTAAAAAACATTCAGTACTTC.

As to this clonotype: Given the absence of the conserved phenylalanine or tryptophan at the CDR3 end, a read error is likely. The chain has TRBV12-3 or TRBV12-4 and TRBJ1-1, with D unclear. The CDR3 spans 14 residues. Between the trimmed V and J ends, which lost 6 bases and 0 bases, there was a span of 11 bases. This CDR3 is CASRFRSLNTEAFL. The CDR3, as DNA: TGTGCCAGCAGATTCAGGAGTTTGAACACTGAAGCTTTCCTT.

The sample holds a few counts of this clonotype. A read error is possible here, since a much larger clone lies one base away. This chain connects TRBV12-3 or TRBV12-4 to TRBJ2-7; the D is unclear. This CDR3 spans 14 amino acids. This CDR3 reads CASSFAAVSYGQYF. CDR3 coding DNA: TGTGCCAGCAGTTTTGCCGCGGTCTCCTACGGGCAGTACTTC.

This clonotype has only a few counts. The chain combines TRBV14 with TRBJ2-3; D is ambiguous. CDR1 and CDR2 (germline): SGHDN, FVKESK. The CDR3 is 16 residues long. Trimming stripped 4 bases from V and 3 bases from J, with 17 bases between. The CDR3 is CASSRIGPAVTDTQYF. CDR3 DNA: TGTGCCAGCAGCCGCATCGGACCCGCGGTGACAGATACGCAGTATTTT.

This chain uses TRBV7-2 with TRBJ2-2, with 10 bases identical to TRBD2. This CDR3 region has 18 residues. From germline, CDR1 is SGHTA and CDR2 FQGNSA. Losses at the gene ends were 1 base for V and 6 bases for J; bases not matched to a gene: 11. The CDR3 protein is CASSLGLAGAVRAGELFF. The DNA of the CDR3 is TGTGCCAGCAGCTTAGGGCTAGCGGGAGCGGTAAGGGCCGGGGAGCTGTTTTTT.

This clonotype was counted only a few times. V usage is TRBV7-3 and J usage is TRBJ1-2; 9 nucleotides line up with TRBD1. The germline V gene encodes CDR1 SGHTA and CDR2 FQGTGA. The CDR3 is 15 amino acids. The V gene end was trimmed by 5 bases and the J gene end by 6 bases; junction bases not matched to a gene: 10. The CDR3 is CASSEAGTGYDGYTF. CDR3 in DNA: TGTGCCAGCAGCGAAGCCGGGACAGGGTATGATGGCTACACCTTC.

The chain couples TRBV12-5 to TRBJ1-1; 11 bases fit TRBD1. The CDR3 runs to 16 residues. Germline V gene lookup returns CDR1 LGHNT and CDR2 FRNRAP. With V trimmed by 3 bases and J by 3 bases, 6 bases remained unmatched. The CDR3 DNA reads TGTGCTAGTGGTTTCGGACAGGGGGCTAAGGACACTGAAGCTTTCTTT. Translation: CASGFGQGAKDTEAFF.

The chain joins TRBV28 to TRBJ2-1, with no clear D. CDR3 length: 14 residues. V lost 6 bases and J 7 bases, leaving 16 bases between the germline ends. The germline V gene has CDR1 MDHEN and CDR2 SYDVKM. CDR3 loop: CASRESSLQNEQFF. The CDR3 DNA sequence: TGTGCCAGCAGGGAATCGTCACTACAGAATGAGCAGTTCTTC.

This clonotype has a count of ten or more. The rearrangement links TRBV30 to TRBJ2-3; either TRBD1 or TRBD2 may fit D (5 bases each). The CDR3 contains 13 residues. Trimming cost V 3 bases and J 1 base, with 8 bases left between them. Germline V gene data show CDR1 as GTSNPN and CDR2 as SVGIG (reference sequence). This CDR3 is CAWSLGGTDTQYF. The CDR3 nucleotides read TGTGCCTGGAGCTTGGGGGGCACAGATACGCAGTATTTT.

In its sample, this clonotype was seen a few times. CDR3 in amino acids: CASTGTLDDREYYSNQPQHF. CDR3 DNA: TGTGCCAGTACCGGCACACTCGATGACAGGGAATATTATAGCAATCAGCCCCAGCATTTT. The chain combines TRBV19 with TRBJ1-5; 7 bases are a match to TRBD1. Germline assignment: CDR1 LNHDA and CDR2 SQIVND (reference sequence). The junction had 21 bases not matched to a gene; V was cut back by 7 bases and J by 0 bases. This CDR3 has 20 residues. Variable domain in full (rest from reference TRBV19 and TRBJ1-5): DGGITQSPKYLFRKEGQNVTLSCEQNLNHDAMYWYRQDPGQGLRLIYYSQIVNDFQKGDIAEGYSVSREKKESFPLTVTSAQKNPTAFYLCASTGTLDDREYYSNQPQHFGDGTRLSIL.

This clonotype was recorded at least ten times. The V and J genes are TRBV28 and TRBJ1-1, with D unresolved. Germline-derived CDR1 and CDR2 are MDHEN and SYDVKM. This CDR3 is built from 15 residues. The V end was cut by 10 bases, the J end by 3 bases, with 21 bases between. CDR3 nucleotides: TGTGCCACCGGCCAGCCGAAGGGTTTCCACACTGAAGCTTTCTTT. Protein: CATGQPKGFHTEAFF. Full variable domain (outside the CDR3, taken from reference TRBV28 and TRBJ1-1): DVKVTQSSRYLVKRTGEKVFLECVQDMDHENMFWYRQDPGLGLRLIYFSYDVKMKEKGDIPEGYSVSREKKERFSLILESASTNQTSMYLCATGQPKGFHTEAFFGQGTRLTVV.

The chain recombines TRBV20-1 with TRBJ2-2; 8 positions match TRBD2. The CDR3 length is 14 residues. The germline gives CDR1 DFQATT, CDR2 SNEGSKA (reference sequence). Trimming at V came to 4 bases and at J to 7 bases, leaving 8 bases not matched to a gene. The CDR3 is CSATGTSEGGELFF. The CDR3 DNA is TGCAGTGCTACCGGGACTAGTGAGGGCGGGGAGCTGTTTTTT.

Many counts were recorded for this clonotype. The V and J genes are TRBV7-3 and TRBJ1-1; 7 positions match TRBD1. This CDR3 has 16 amino acids. Per the germline V gene, CDR1 is SGHTA and CDR2 is FQGTGA. Losses at the gene ends were 4 bases for V and 0 bases for J; bases not matched to a gene: 8. In DNA, the CDR3 is TGTGCCAGCAGCTCCCCGGGGACAGAGATGAACACTGAAGCTTTCTTT. Its translation is CASSSPGTEMNTEAFF.

The V and J genes are TRBV7-9 and TRBJ1-1; the D is unclear. With 6 bases removed from V and 0 bases from J, the gap between germline ends came to 17 bases. Germline lookup yields CDR1 SEHNR and CDR2 FQNEAQ (reference sequence). The CDR3 loop spans 16 amino acids. CDR3 nucleotide sequence: TGTGCCAGCAGTCCAAGTCCCCGGGTCATGAACACTGAAGCTTTCTTT. Translation: CASSPSPRVMNTEAFF.

This clonotype appeared many times. The rearrangement links TRBV7-3 to TRBJ1-2; 11 bases are a match to TRBD1. This CDR3 spans 14 amino acids. Germline V CDR1 and CDR2: SGHTA, FQGTGA. The V segment lost 5 bases and the J segment 8 bases; nucleotides outside the gene matches: 7. CDR3 DNA sequence: TGTGCCAGCAGCCCGGGGACAGGGGGAGGCGGCTACACCTTC. The encoded protein is CASSPGTGGGGYTF. Filled out from reference TRBV7-3 and TRBJ1-2, the complete variable domain reads GAGVSQTPSNKVTEKGKYVELRCDPISGHTALYWYRQSLGQGPEFLIYFQGTGAADDSGLPNDRFFAVRPEGSVSTLKIQRTERGDSAVYLCASSPGTGGGGYTFGSGTRLTVV.

This clonotype was counted between two and nine times. CDR3 nucleotide sequence: TGTGCCAGCAGTTACGGGGGTCTGGCCTTTTACGAGCAGTACTTC. It specifies CASSYGGLAFYEQYF. The gene calls are TRBV6-2 or TRBV6-3 and TRBJ2-7; D may match TRBD1 or TRBD2 (5 bases each). Germline CDR1 MNHEY, CDR2 SVGEGT. V was trimmed by 2 bases and J by 4 bases, leaving 15 bases between them. This CDR3 region has 15 residues.

This sequence joins TRBV5-1 and TRBJ2-1; 11 nucleotides line up with TRBD2. Germline V gives CDR1 SGHRS, CDR2 YFSETQ. This CDR3 spans 16 amino acids. With 4 bases clipped from V and 4 bases from J, the junction kept 7 bases outside the gene matches. CDR3 region: CASSTELAGVYNEQFF. In DNA form, the CDR3 reads TGCGCCAGCAGCACCGAACTAGCGGGAGTGTACAATGAGCAGTTCTTC.